A single T cell receptor beta chain is shown here with its context. This specimen comes from a study of cytomegalovirus exposure and HLA in healthy donors. Use of 60 Vbeta and 13 Jbeta primers characterized the PCR. Sequencing used immunoSEQ multiplex PCR; TCRdb keeps in-frame clones, though not all of them. The sample yields around 150,000 clones, 87% seen once. V shed 7 bases, J shed 4 bases, and the junction held 12 bases outside the gene matches. The CDR3 has 14 residues. The V gene's germline CDR1 is SQVTM and CDR2 ANQGSEA. The source of this sequence is a woman aged 30 to 39 in good health and CMV-seronegative. The rearrangement links TRBV29-1 to TRBJ1-1; 7 nucleotides align to TRBD1. Input material: PBMCs. The CDR3, as DNA: TGCAGCGCCAAACAGGGGACGCAGGGCACTGAAGCTTTCTTT. Protein sequence: CSAKQGTQGTEAFF. The complete variable domain, with remaining parts taken from reference TRBV29-1 and TRBJ1-1, reads SAVISQKPSRDICQRGTSLTIQCQVDSQVTMMFWYRQQPGQSLTLIATANQGSEATYESGFVIDKFPISRPNLTFSTLTVSNMSPEDSSIYLCSAKQGTQGTEAFFGQGTRLTVV.